These 18 T cell receptor beta chains were sequenced from one sample in a study of blood T cells in healthy people across ages (dated by TCRdb to about 2015). The receptor library was made with 5' RACE. Sequenced on an Illumina HiSeq 2500. A second roughly 6 to 12 cycle PCR used a sample-barcoded 5' primer and a J-beta primer mix. The public reads were quality trimmed at Q25 with fastp and then assembled into clones with MiXCR by TCRdb, keeping productive beta chains. Rows matching on CDR3 protein sequence are summarized as one entry with the most common DNA and genes. This sample comprises 550,000 to 700,000 distinct CDR3 sequences, roughly a quarter of them detected only once. The ten biggest clones cover 18% of the sample. The material sequenced was blood. These receptors were collected from a woman aged 70-85 years in good health.

This chain links TRBV6-6 with TRBJ2-1; weak D call: TRBD1 (5 bases). The CDR3 length is 14 residues. The V end was cut by 2 bases, the J end by 5 bases, with 10 bases between. The germline CDR1 and CDR2 sequences are MNHNY and SVGAGI (reference sequence). In nucleotides, the CDR3 is TGTGCCAGCAGTTACCCAGGGTATAACAATGAGCAGTTCTTC. Translated, it gives CASSYPGYNNEQFF.

About this clonotype: At one end, the junction sequence differs from germline, possibly due to a read error. The chain uses TRBV4-3 and TRBJ2-1; D is uncertain. This CDR3 spans 15 amino acids. Germline CDR1 is LGHNA and CDR2 is YSLEER. For the CDR3, the DNA is TGCGCCAACAGCCAAGGGTCGGTTCGGAGCAATGAGCAGTTCTTC. This sequence encodes CANSQGSVRSNEQFF.

In its sample, this clonotype was seen a few times. Since the CDR3 does not end with the conserved phenylalanine or tryptophan, this likely comes from a read error. The rearrangement uses TRBV7-2 and TRBJ1-2, with D perhaps matching TRBD1 (5 bases). CDR1 and CDR2 from the germline V gene are SGHTA and FQGNSA. The germline V and J ends were trimmed by 3 bases and 6 bases, with 17 bases remaining between them. CDR3 length: 15 residues. CDR3 in DNA: TGTGCCAGCAGCTTTAAGGGTGGGGCTAATGATGGCTACACCCTC. The encoded protein is CASSFKGGANDGYTL.

As DNA, the CDR3 is TGCAGTTCGGTGGACAGGGGGCGACTGAACAATGAGCAGTTCTTC. Protein sequence: CSSVDRGRLNNEQFF. The chain joins TRBV20-1 to TRBJ2-1; TRBD1 agrees at 11 bases. The germline V gene has CDR1 DFQATT and CDR2 SNEGSKA (reference sequence). This CDR3 comprises 15 residues. J was trimmed by 5 bases and V by 8 bases; bases with no gene match: 11.

A remark on this clonotype: This CDR3 is missing its conserved last phenylalanine or tryptophan, likely due to a read error. The V and J genes are TRBV7-2 and TRBJ2-5; TRBD1 matches at 8 bases. The J call may be faulty, since TRBJ2-7 better matches the DNA end. The CDR3 sequence is 14 residues long. Germline CDR1 is SGHTA and CDR2 is FQGNSA. The CDR3 loop reads CASSFPGQGAEQYL. Here the CDR3 DNA reads TGTGCCAGCAGCTTCCCCGGACAGGGCGCCGAGCAGTACCTC.

The chain has TRBV5-1 and TRBJ2-7; 7 bases line up with TRBD2. The J call is uncertain, as TRBJ2-1 better fits the DNA end. The germline CDR1 and CDR2 sequences are SGHRS and YFSETQ. This CDR3 region has 17 residues. The CDR3, as DNA: TGCGCCAGCAGCTTGGAACTTGATAGCGGGCGGAACAATGAGCAGTTCTTC. Translated: CASSLELDSGRNNEQFF.

This clonotype has more than one count but fewer than ten. At one boundary the junction diverges from the germline segment, which might be a read error. CDR3 region: CAGSYTGDFNSPLHF. The CDR3 coding sequence is TGTGCCGGCAGTTACACGGGAGACTTTAATTCACCCCTCCACTTT. This chain links TRBV6-6 with TRBJ1-6; D ambiguous. This CDR3 is 15 amino acids long. Germline lookup yields CDR1 MNHNY and CDR2 SVGAGI (reference sequence).

This clonotype was counted only a few times. The chain uses TRBV2 and TRBJ2-5; 7 nucleotides align to TRBD2. The J segment lost 11 bases and the V segment lost 6 bases, leaving 9 bases of the junction unmatched. The V gene's germline CDR1 is SNHLY and CDR2 FYNNEI. The CDR3 runs 12 residues. The CDR3 nucleotides are TGTGCCAGCAGATACGGCGGGGGTCATCAGTACTTC. Amino acid sequence: CASRYGGGHQYF.

V is TRBV7-2 and J is TRBJ2-4, with no clear D. The length of the CDR3 is 16 residues. The V end lost 2 bases, the J end lost 1 base, and 12 bases lay between the germline ends. Germline V gives CDR1 SGHTA, CDR2 FQGNSA. CDR3 amino acids: CASSLQSHGAKNIQYF. DNA of the CDR3: TGTGCCAGCAGCTTACAGTCCCATGGGGCCAAAAACATTCAGTACTTC.

The chain uses TRBV10-3 and TRBJ2-5, with D perhaps TRBD1 or TRBD2 (5 bases each). Germline V gene lookup returns CDR1 ENHRY and CDR2 SYGVKD. V lost 11 bases and J 0 bases, leaving 19 bases between the germline ends. The CDR3 loop spans 15 amino acids. CDR3 DNA: TGTGCCGGCGCCCCGGGGTCAGGGTACCAAGAGACCCAGTACTTC. Amino acids: CAGAPGSGYQETQYF.

V usage is TRBV6-5 and J usage is TRBJ1-1; D gene uncertain. Germline lookup yields CDR1 MNHEY and CDR2 SVGAGI. The CDR3 runs to 13 residues. Trimming shortened V by 0 bases and J by 5 bases, and 7 bases separated the two germline ends. The CDR3 nucleotides are TGTGCCAGCAGTTACTCGGGGTCGACTGAAGCTTTCTTT. Amino acid sequence: CASSYSGSTEAFF.

This clonotype was observed many times. The CDR3 loop reads CSAPEASGGYEQYF. The DNA of the CDR3 is TGCAGTGCCCCCGAGGCTAGTGGAGGCTACGAGCAGTACTTC. V usage is TRBV20-1 and J usage is TRBJ2-7; D perhaps matches TRBD2 (5 bases). There are 14 residues in the CDR3. The V and J ends lost 6 bases and 3 bases respectively, with 18 bases between them. From germline, CDR1 is DFQATT and CDR2 SNEGSKA (reference sequence).

This clonotype was detected a few times. The rearrangement links TRBV5-6 to TRBJ2-1; possibly TRBD1 or TRBD2 for D (5 bases each). The last part of the DNA fits TRBJ2-7 better; the J call may be wrong. The length of the CDR3 is 14 residues. Looked up from germline, CDR1 is SGHDT and CDR2 is YYEEEE. The CDR3 sequence: CASLRGTAFGEQYF. CDR3 bases: TGTGCCAGCCTCCGAGGGACGGCATTCGGCGAGCAGTACTTC.

The table lists this clonotype with a few counts. The J gene is TRBJ2-3, the V gene TRBV5-1; no reliable D call. This CDR3 has 12 residues. V lost 3 bases and J lost 8, with 10 bases in between. The germline CDR1 and CDR2 sequences are SGHRS and YFSETQ. The CDR3 is CASSSDWGTQYF. The CDR3 region has the DNA TGCGCCAGCAGCTCCGACTGGGGTACGCAGTATTTT. Full variable domain (remainder filled in from reference TRBV5-1 and TRBJ2-3): KAGVTQTPRYLIKTRGQQVTLSCSPISGHRSVSWYQQTPGQGLQFLFEYFSETQRNKGNFPGRFSGRQFSNSRSEMNVSTLELGDSALYLCASSSDWGTQYFGPGTRLTVL.

Turning to this clonotype: Relative to the germline gene, one junction end is altered; a read error may explain this. V gene TRBV7-2 combines with J gene TRBJ1-1, with 9 positions matching TRBD1. The CDR3 consists of 13 residues. Per the germline V gene, CDR1 is SGHTA and CDR2 is FQGNSA. CDR3 protein: CVSSWDRVAEAFF. The CDR3 coding sequence is TGTGTCAGCAGCTGGGACAGGGTCGCTGAAGCTTTCTTT.

This clonotype has only a few counts. The chain carries TRBV5-6 and TRBJ1-1, with 7 bases identical to TRBD1. After removal of 3 bases from V and 5 bases from J, the junction contained 7 bases not matched to a gene. The germline V gene has CDR1 SGHDT and CDR2 YYEEEE. This CDR3 has 14 residues. The CDR3, as DNA: TGTGCCAGCAGCTCGGGACAGCGGAGGACTGAAGCTTTCTTT. It translates to CASSSGQRRTEAFF. The full variable domain, its missing parts supplied by reference TRBV5-6 and TRBJ1-1, is DAGVTQSPTHLIKTRGQQVTLRCSPKSGHDTVSWYQQALGQGPQFIFQYYEEEERQRGNFPDRFSGHQFPNYSSELNVNALLLGDSALYLCASSSGQRRTEAFFGQGTRLTVV.

To note about this clonotype: This may stem from a read error, because a much larger clone lies one nucleotide away. The chain combines TRBV28 with TRBJ1-1, with TRBD1 matching over 7 bases. CDR3 length: 14 amino acids. Germline V CDR1 and CDR2: MDHEN, SYDVKM. The CDR3 sequence is CARSNHRGNTEAFF. The DNA for the CDR3 is TGTGCCCGCAGCAACCACAGGGGTAACACTGAAGCTTTCTTT.

As DNA, the CDR3 is TGTGCCAGCAGTGAACTGGGGACAGGGCAAAACTATGGCTACACCTTC. Amino acids: CASSELGTGQNYGYTF. The chain couples TRBV25-1 to TRBJ1-2; 9 bases match TRBD1. V dropped 2 bases and J dropped 2; count of bases not matched to a gene: 6. Germline CDR1 and CDR2: MGHDK and SYGVNS. CDR3 length equals 16 residues.